The 28 T cell receptor beta chains presented below share a single source sample, sequenced in a study of T cell changes during pregnancy in multiple sclerosis. Generated by immunoSEQ multiplex PCR, the TCRdb table keeps only in-frame clones and is missing some. Of about 25,000 clones listed, around nine tenths are singletons. The sequenced sample was CD8+ T cells from peripheral blood mononuclear cells, obtained in the first trimester of pregnancy. The receptors were sampled from a female donor in good health, enrolled as a control in a pregnancy study.

This rearrangement joins TRBV2 to TRBJ1-4; perhaps TRBD1 as D (6 bases). The germline V gene has CDR1 SNHLY and CDR2 FYNNEI. CDR3 length: 15 amino acids. V lost 4 bases, J lost 5 bases, and 14 bases lay in between. This CDR3 is CASSALGGQNEKLFF. In nucleotides, the CDR3 is TGTGCCAGCAGTGCCCTGGGGGGGCAAAATGAAAAACTGTTTTTT.

The chain has TRBV5-1 and TRBJ2-1; TRBD2 matches 14 bases. CDR1 and CDR2 (germline): SGHRS, YFSETQ. The CDR3 runs to 17 residues. The V gene end was trimmed by 4 bases and the J gene end by 1 base; junction bases not matched to a gene: 4. CDR3 protein: CASSGGLAGASYNEQFF. Written as DNA, the CDR3 is TGCGCCAGCAGCGGGGGACTAGCGGGGGCTTCCTACAATGAGCAGTTCTTC.

The chain links TRBV27 to TRBJ2-3, with D hard to call. The germline V and J ends were trimmed by 1 base and 2 bases, with 7 bases remaining between them. The CDR3 has 14 amino acids. Germline lookup yields CDR1 MNHEY and CDR2 SMNVEV (reference sequence). CDR3 DNA sequence: TGTGCCAGCAGTTTATGGCAGGCCACAGATACGCAGTATTTT. This sequence encodes CASSLWQATDTQYF.

This clone was seen a handful of times. J is TRBJ1-1 and V is TRBV19; D unclear. Trimming took off 5 bases at V and 0 bases at J, with 4 bases between the two ends. Germline loops: CDR1 LNHDA, CDR2 SQIVND (reference sequence). The CDR3 is 12 amino acids. The CDR3 region is CASSLMNTEAFF. The CDR3, as DNA: TGTGCCAGTAGTCTTATGAACACTGAAGCTTTCTTT.

The V gene is TRBV27, the J gene TRBJ2-1; 11 bases agree with TRBD2. The V segment lost 4 bases and the J segment 0 bases; nucleotides outside the gene matches: 5. This CDR3 is 17 amino acids long. Germline V lookup: CDR1 MNHEY, CDR2 SMNVEV (reference sequence). The CDR3 DNA sequence: TGTGCCAGCAGTTCCGGGACTAGCGGACCCTCCTACAATGAGCAGTTCTTC. Translated, it gives CASSSGTSGPSYNEQFF.

This clone turned up a few times. The CDR3 sequence: CASSQGPPTSGTDTQYF. The CDR3 nucleotides read TGTGCCAGCAGCCAGGGGCCCCCGACCTCGGGCACAGATACGCAGTATTTT. The V and J genes are TRBV11-3 and TRBJ2-3; TRBD1 is a possible D gene (6 bases). Germline V lookup: CDR1 SGHNT, CDR2 YENEEA. This CDR3 is 17 amino acids long. The V end lost 5 bases, the J end lost 1 base, and 19 bases lay between the germline ends.

The chain carries TRBV7-2 and TRBJ1-4; 10 bases match TRBD1. Unmatched junction bases numbered 5, after V lost 4 bases and J lost 3 bases. This CDR3 has 16 residues. Germline V CDR1 and CDR2: SGHTA, FQGNSA. Here the CDR3 DNA reads TGTGCCAGCAGCTCAGACAGGGGGCCGGCTAATGAAAAACTGTTTTTT. This sequence encodes CASSSDRGPANEKLFF.

This clone was seen a single time. V gene TRBV6-6 combines with J gene TRBJ1-3, with unresolved D. CDR1 is MNHNY, CDR2 SVGAGI, per germline (reference sequence). This CDR3 has 15 amino acids. V dropped 2 bases and J dropped 2 bases, with 10 bases sitting between them. The CDR3 DNA is TGTGCCAGCAGTTACCCCGGGCGGGCTGGAAACACCATATATTTT. Amino acid sequence: CASSYPGRAGNTIYF.

The chain is built from TRBV10-3 and TRBJ1-5; no firm D call. This CDR3 comprises 15 residues. V lost 5 bases, J lost 1 base, and 12 bases lay in between. CDR1 ENHRY and CDR2 SYGVKD come from the germline V gene. CDR3 region: CAISRPFRSNQPQHF. For the CDR3, the DNA is TGTGCCATCAGTCGGCCATTCAGGAGCAATCAGCCCCAGCATTTT.

The rearrangement joins TRBV29-1 to TRBJ2-7, with D possibly matching TRBD2 (6 bases). This CDR3 is 13 amino acids long. Germline lookup yields CDR1 SQVTM and CDR2 ANQGSEA. Trimming removed 1 base at V and 2 bases at J, with 9 bases between. In nucleotides, the CDR3 is TGCAGCGTTGAAGTCCCGGGGGCCTACGAGCAGTACTTC. Encoded protein: CSVEVPGAYEQYF.

J is TRBJ1-5 and V is TRBV27; D not certain. The CDR3 consists of 14 residues. V was trimmed by 2 bases and J by 0 bases, leaving 5 bases between them. Germline CDR1 is MNHEY and CDR2 is SMNVEV (reference sequence). The CDR3 region is CASSLLSSNQPQHF. In nucleotides, the CDR3 is TGTGCCAGCAGTTTACTGAGTAGCAATCAGCCCCAGCATTTT.

The gene calls are TRBV7-8 and TRBJ2-3, with 12 positions matching TRBD2. The germline V gene has CDR1 SGHVS and CDR2 FQNEAQ. After removal of 5 bases from V and 4 bases from J, the junction contained 4 bases not matched to a gene. The CDR3 length is 15 residues. The CDR3 loop is CASSTLAGGADTQYF. The CDR3, as DNA: TGTGCCAGCAGCACCCTAGCGGGGGGGGCAGATACGCAGTATTTT.

The V gene is TRBV2, the J gene TRBJ1-1; TRBD1 aligns across 9 bases. Losses at the gene ends were 9 bases for V and 6 bases for J; bases not matched to a gene: 8. Germline CDR1 reads SNHLY; CDR2 reads FYNNEI. The CDR3 has 13 amino acids. The chain's CDR3 is CASTTGGESEAFF. The CDR3 nucleotides are TGTGCCAGTACGACAGGGGGGGAATCTGAAGCTTTCTTT.

The V and J genes are TRBV10-2 and TRBJ2-7, with 10 bases that match TRBD1. The CDR3 totals 14 residues. Trimming removed 6 bases from V and 4 bases from J; junction bases left unmatched: 6. Per the germline V gene, CDR1 is WSHSY and CDR2 is SAAADI. The CDR3 nucleotides read TGCGCCAGCAGCCCTGACAGGGGGCGGTACGAGCAGTACTTC. It encodes CASSPDRGRYEQYF.

This clone has a single count. The chain recombines TRBV29-1 with TRBJ1-2, with D possibly TRBD1 on 5 matching bases. The CDR3 sequence is 12 residues long. CDR1 and CDR2 (germline): SQVTM, ANQGSEA. Trimming took off 3 bases at V and 3 bases at J, with 8 bases between the two ends. The CDR3 DNA reads as TGCAGCGTTGAGGGCAGGGACTATGGCTACACCTTC. It is translated as CSVEGRDYGYTF.

To note about this clone: In the same sample, other DNA sequences code for this CDR3. The gene calls are TRBV6-1 and TRBJ2-7; a weak D match, TRBD2 (6 bases). CDR1 is MNHNS and CDR2 is SASEGT in the germline V gene. V shed 4 bases and J shed 0 bases, with 10 bases lying between them. The CDR3 loop spans 14 amino acids. The CDR3 region has the DNA TGTGCCAGCAGTGGGCGGGGAAGCTCCTACGAGCAGTACTTC. It translates to CASSGRGSSYEQYF.

The chain carries TRBV30 and TRBJ1-5, with 9 bases identical to TRBD1. The CDR3 contains 15 residues. Germline loops: CDR1 GTSNPN, CDR2 SVGIG (reference sequence). The V and J ends lost 1 base and 4 bases, in that order; junction bases with no gene match: 5. The CDR3 DNA is TGTGCCTGGAGTGCTTCCGGGACAGGGAATCAGCCCCAGCATTTT. Protein sequence: CAWSASGTGNQPQHF. Drawing the rest from reference TRBV30 and TRBJ1-5, the complete variable domain is SQTIHQWPATLVQPVGSPLSLECTVEGTSNPNLYWYRQAAGRGLQLLFYSVGIGQISSEVPQNLSASRPQDRQFILSSKKLLLSDSGFYLCAWSASGTGNQPQHFGDGTRLSIL.

V is TRBV7-9 and J is TRBJ2-2, with D possibly being TRBD1 (5 bases). Looked up from germline, CDR1 is SEHNR and CDR2 is FQNEAQ (reference sequence). The CDR3 contains 17 residues. Trimming left V 5 bases short and J 7 bases short, with 23 bases between. CDR3 region: CASSPPAGREGVGELFF. Written as DNA, the CDR3 is TGTGCCAGCAGCCCCCCCGCCGGCAGGGAAGGGGTCGGGGAGCTGTTTTTT.

CDR3 sequence reads: CASSLTIPWSPSTRSGNTIYF. The CDR3 nucleotides read TGTGCCAGCAGTTTAACTATACCCTGGAGCCCTTCCACCCGCTCTGGAAACACCATATATTTT. This rearrangement joins TRBV27 to TRBJ1-3; D is unresolved. The germline CDR1 and CDR2 sequences are MNHEY and SMNVEV (reference sequence). CDR3 length: 21 residues. V was trimmed by 2 bases and J by 0 bases, leaving 26 bases between them.

The chain uses TRBV15 and TRBJ2-3; tentatively, D is TRBD2 (5 bases). This CDR3 has 16 residues. In germline, CDR1 is LNHNV, CDR2 YYDKDF (reference sequence). V was trimmed by 1 base and J by 3 bases, leaving 14 bases between them. For the CDR3, the DNA is TGTGCCACCAGCAGAGTCCGAGAGGGAATGACAGATACGCAGTATTTT. It encodes CATSRVREGMTDTQYF. The complete variable domain, with remaining parts taken from reference TRBV15 and TRBJ2-3, reads DAMVIQNPRYQVTQFGKPVTLSCSQTLNHNVMYWYQQKSSQAPKLLFHYYDKDFNNEADTPDNFQSRRPNTSFCFLDIRSPGLGDTAMYLCATSRVREGMTDTQYFGPGTRLTVL.

The chain employs TRBV7-8 and TRBJ2-1, with 8 bases that match TRBD1. The CDR3 consists of 15 residues. Germline V gives CDR1 SGHVS, CDR2 FQNEAQ. Losses at the gene ends were 5 bases for V and 2 bases for J; bases not matched to a gene: 5. CDR3 loop: CASSVGTGPYNEQFF. CDR3 bases: TGTGCCAGCAGCGTCGGGACAGGCCCCTACAATGAGCAGTTCTTC.

J is TRBJ2-2 and V is TRBV7-9; D is undetermined. The CDR3 contains 12 residues. V shed 5 bases and J shed 5 bases, with 6 bases lying between them. Germline V gene data show CDR1 as SEHNR and CDR2 as FQNEAQ (reference sequence). This CDR3 is CASSPRTGELFF. CDR3 bases: TGTGCCAGCAGCCCTAGAACCGGGGAGCTGTTTTTT.

The CDR3 DNA is TGTGCCAGCTCACCACCGATAACTAGCGGGAGTTCCTACGAGCAGTACTTC. Its translation: CASSPPITSGSSYEQYF. The V call is TRBV18, the J call TRBJ2-7; TRBD2 agrees at 11 bases. V shed 0 bases and J 1 base; nucleotides not matched to a gene: 5. This CDR3 comprises 17 residues. Germline CDR1 reads KGHSH; CDR2 reads LQKENI.

The rearrangement uses TRBV27 and TRBJ2-1; 14 positions match TRBD2. The CDR3 totals 16 residues. Germline CDR1 MNHEY, CDR2 SMNVEV (reference sequence). With 6 bases clipped from V and 8 bases from J, the junction kept 9 bases outside the gene matches. This CDR3 is CASSLTGTSGGHEQFF. In nucleotides, the CDR3 is TGTGCCAGCAGCCTTACGGGGACTAGCGGGGGCCATGAGCAGTTCTTC.

The chain joins TRBV5-1 to TRBJ1-6; no clear D gene. Germline CDR1 reads SGHRS; CDR2 reads YFSETQ. The CDR3 sequence is 15 residues long. Trimming pared 1 base from V and 8 bases from J, leaving 13 bases between. Here the CDR3 reads CASSLTPGYDSPLHF. The CDR3 region has the DNA TGCGCCAGCAGCTTGACTCCCGGTTATGATTCACCCCTCCACTTT. Looking up the rest from reference TRBV5-1 and TRBJ1-6 gives the full variable domain: KAGVTQTPRYLIKTRGQQVTLSCSPISGHRSVSWYQQTPGQGLQFLFEYFSETQRNKGNFPGRFSGRQFSNSRSEMNVSTLELGDSALYLCASSLTPGYDSPLHFGNGTRLTVT.

The chain uses TRBV19 and TRBJ2-7; 10 bases align to TRBD2. Unmatched junction bases numbered 3, after V lost 4 bases and J lost 3 bases. The CDR3 extends over 14 amino acids. The germline V gene encodes CDR1 LNHDA and CDR2 SQIVND (reference sequence). CDR3: CASSTSGSLYEQYF. Here the CDR3 DNA reads TGTGCCAGTAGTACTAGCGGGAGCCTCTACGAGCAGTACTTC.

The rearrangement links TRBV4-3 to TRBJ1-1; 7 bases align to TRBD1. The CDR3 covers 14 residues. Germline trimming cut 0 bases from V and 4 bases from J; bases unmatched to any gene: 2. From germline, CDR1 is LGHNA and CDR2 YSLEER. The CDR3: CASSQETGSTEAFF. In DNA, the CDR3 is TGCGCCAGCAGCCAAGAGACAGGGTCCACTGAAGCTTTCTTT.

The V and J genes are TRBV11-2 and TRBJ2-3; 7 bases line up with TRBD1. Looked up from germline, CDR1 is SGHAT and CDR2 is FQNNGV. V shed 4 bases, J shed 0 bases, and the junction held 7 bases outside the gene matches. CDR3 size: 16 residues. CDR3 nucleotides: TGTGCCAGCAGCTCGAGGGCCAGGGGGAGCACAGATACGCAGTATTTT. Translated: CASSSRARGSTDTQYF.